This entry describes one TCR beta chain. The sample belongs to a study of shared clonotypes between healthy human individuals. Trimming pared 2 bases from V and 2 bases from J, leaving 7 bases between. The CDR3 is made up of 14 amino acids. Per germline, CDR1 MDHEN and CDR2 SYDVKM. The table came from immunoSEQ multiplex PCR; TCRdb's copy has only in-frame clones and leaves some out. The sample has more than 400,000 clones; around 96% are singletons. The rearrangement uses TRBV28 and TRBJ1-3; a weak D match, TRBD1 (5 bases). Sequencing used naive CD4+ T cells sorted from blood. The subset denotes: CD45RA+ positively selected. The TCR comes from a woman younger than 45 in good health. This CDR3 is CASSLDRAGNTIYF. The CDR3 nucleotides are TGTGCCAGCAGTTTAGACAGAGCTGGAAACACCATATATTTT.